The rows below give T cell receptor beta chains drawn from one sample of a study of graft-versus-host responses after intestinal transplantation. Only in-frame clones appear in the TCRdb table, and some are missing; sequencing was by immunoSEQ multiplex PCR. The sample contains over 85,000 clones, about nine tenths of which appear only once. Antigens of these TCRs are unknown. Sequenced material: unstimulated CD4+ T cells sorted from spleen or lymph node cells, taken before transplant. The receptors originated from a human donor who was the organ donor for an intestinal transplant. CDR3s include the opening cysteine and the closing phenylalanine or tryptophan. D genes are given only for firm matches. Size is omitted from some rows. Given values are once, few, many or a class for expanded clones.

d_call	v_call	j_call	clone_size	cdr3_nt	cdr3_aa
TRBD2	TRBV5-4	TRBJ2-3	NA	TGTGCCAGCAGCCCTAACGGGGGGGCCACAGATACGCAGTATTTT	CASSPNGGATDTQYF
NA	TRBV7-2	TRBJ2-3	NA	TGTGCCAGCAGCTTAACCCGGGGGTGGGATACGCAGTATTTT	CASSLTRGWDTQYF
TRBD1	TRBV6-1	TRBJ1-5	NA	TGTGCCAGCGATACCGGGACAGGGCGTCAGCCCCAGCATTTT	CASDTGTGRQPQHF
NA	TRBV5-4	TRBJ2-1	NA	TGTGCCAGCAGCTTGGGTTTACGAGCGAAAGTTTACAATGAGCAGTTCTTC	CASSLGLRAKVYNEQFF
NA	TRBV28	TRBJ2-7	NA	TGTGCCAGCAGTCCAGGGGTTTGGTACGAGCAGTACTTC	CASSPGVWYEQYF
NA	TRBV28	TRBJ1-5	NA	TGTGCCAGCAGTTTATACACGGTCGGTCCAGGGGTCAATCAGCCCCAGCATTTT	CASSLYTVGPGVNQPQHF
NA	TRBV21-1	TRBJ2-7	NA	TGTGCCAGCAGCAAAGTGTCGCAGGGGGAGGCATACGAGCAGTACTTC	CASSKVSQGEAYEQYF
TRBD1	TRBV10-3	TRBJ2-7	NA	TGTGCCATCAGTGGGCAGGGGGATAGAGAGTACTTC	CAISGQGDREYF
NA	TRBV12-5	TRBJ1-5	NA	TGTGCTAGTGGCCCACAGGGAATGGGCAATCAGCCCCAGCATTTT	CASGPQGMGNQPQHF
TRBD2	TRBV7-2	TRBJ2-1	NA	TGTGCCAGCAGCTACCAGCGGGGGAGGGAGCAGTTCTTC	CASSYQRGREQFF
NA	TRBV5-4	TRBJ2-2	NA	TGTGCCAGCAGCTTGGCCGGCGGGGTTGACGGGGAGCTGTTTTTT	CASSLAGGVDGELFF
TRBD1	TRBV19	TRBJ1-5	NA	TGTGCCAGTACCGACCTCAGGGGGCCGAGTCAGCCCCAGCATTTT	CASTDLRGPSQPQHF
NA	TRBV4-1	TRBJ1-5	NA	TGCGCCAGCAGCCAACAGGGTTCTCAGCCCCAGCATTTT	CASSQQGSQPQHF
TRBD1	TRBV7-9	TRBJ1-2	NA	TGTGCCAGCAGCACCAGGGGGCCGGGGTATGGCTACACCTTC	CASSTRGPGYGYTF
NA	TRBV6-1	TRBJ2-7	once	TGTGCCAGCTTATGGAGTACCCCCTACGAGCAGTACTTC	CASLWSTPYEQYF
NA	TRBV4-2	TRBJ1-1	NA	TGTGCCAGCAGCCAAGCTGACAGCTCGAACACTGAAGCTTTCTTT	CASSQADSSNTEAFF
NA	TRBV5-1	TRBJ1-2	NA	TGCGCCAGCAGCTTACAGGGTTATGGCTACACCTTC	CASSLQGYGYTF
TRBD1	TRBV18	TRBJ1-1	NA	TGTGCCAGCTCACTCTCTACAGGGGTCAGCACTGAAGCTTTCTTT	CASSLSTGVSTEAFF
TRBD1	TRBV7-2	TRBJ1-5	NA	TGTGCCAGCAGCTCCCGCACAGGGGGCGGTAGTCAGCCCCAGCATTTT	CASSSRTGGGSQPQHF
NA	TRBV4-3	TRBJ1-1	NA	TGCGCCAGCAGCCTCACGACAGGGAACACTGAAGCTTTCTTT	CASSLTTGNTEAFF
NA	TRBV19	TRBJ1-2	NA	TGTGCCAGTAAACCTGGATGGGAGGACTATGGCTACACCTTC	CASKPGWEDYGYTF
NA	TRBV27	TRBJ1-6	NA	TGTGCCAACAGTTTAATTCGGGGAGTTAATTCACCCCTCCACTTT	CANSLIRGVNSPLHF
NA	TRBV7-3	TRBJ1-6	NA	TGTGCCAGCAGCTTCGGACAGTATAATTCACCCCTCCACTTT	CASSFGQYNSPLHF
TRBD1	TRBV6-1	TRBJ1-6	NA	TGTGCCAGCACCCTAAGACAGGGATTTTCACCCCTCCACTTT	CASTLRQGFSPLHF
NA	TRBV28	TRBJ1-1	NA	TGTGCCAGCAGTTTGGGGGCAACAGGGAACACTGAAGCTTTCTTT	CASSLGATGNTEAFF
TRBD1	TRBV5-6	TRBJ1-2	NA	TGTGCCAGCAGCCTAGACCGGGACAGGGGTTATGGCTACACCTTC	CASSLDRDRGYGYTF
NA	TRBV10-3	TRBJ2-7	NA	TGTGCCATCAGTGAGCGGGGACACTCCTACGAGCAGTACTTC	CAISERGHSYEQYF
NA	TRBV7-2	TRBJ2-3	NA	TGTGCCAGCAGCCCGACAGCCAACACAGATACGCAGTATTTT	CASSPTANTDTQYF
NA	TRBV7-2	TRBJ2-7	NA	TGTGCCAGCAGCTTAGTGCCAGTCTACGAGCAGTACTTC	CASSLVPVYEQYF
TRBD1	TRBV5-1	TRBJ1-4	NA	TGCGCCAGCAGCGCACCGGGACAGGGGGCTGAAAAACTGTTTTTT	CASSAPGQGAEKLFF
NA	TRBV5-5	TRBJ1-1	NA	TGTGCCAGCAGCTTGGTTGGGGGGGCGACTGAAGCTTTCTTT	CASSLVGGATEAFF
TRBD1	TRBV10-2	TRBJ2-7	NA	TGCGCCAGCAGACCAGCGACAGGGGTCTACGAGCAGTACTTC	CASRPATGVYEQYF
TRBD1	TRBV28	TRBJ2-7	NA	TGTGCCGGCACCCAACAGGGGTTCCACGAGCAGTACTTC	CAGTQQGFHEQYF
TRBD1	TRBV7-9	TRBJ1-1	NA	TGTGCCAGCAGCTTAGGACAGGGGGCGAATCATATGGGAGTCACTGAAGCTTTCTTT	CASSLGQGANHMGVTEAFF
NA	TRBV7-2	TRBJ1-4	NA	TGTGCCAGCAGCGGACGGACAGTTCCAAATGAAAAACTGTTTTTT	CASSGRTVPNEKLFF
TRBD1	TRBV7-9	TRBJ1-2	NA	TGTGCCAGCAGCTTAGCGGCAGGGGGCGTTGAGAACTATGGCTACACCTTC	CASSLAAGGVENYGYTF
TRBD2	TRBV6-1	TRBJ2-4	NA	TGTGCCAGCAGTGCCCTGACTAGCGGGGGGGCGAACATTCAGTACTTC	CASSALTSGGANIQYF
TRBD1	TRBV18	TRBJ2-7	once	TGTGCCAGCTCACCACCACGACAGGGGACGACCTACGAGCAGTACTTC	CASSPPRQGTTYEQYF
NA	TRBV6-5	TRBJ2-1	NA	TGTGCCAGCAGGCCCGGACTCTCCTACAATGAGCAGTTCTTC	CASRPGLSYNEQFF
NA	TRBV11-2	TRBJ1-6	NA	TGTGCCAGCAGCTTACAGGGGATACTACATTCACCCCTCCACTTT	CASSLQGILHSPLHF
TRBD1	TRBV5-1	TRBJ2-4	NA	TGCGCCAGCAGCGAACCGGGACAGGGGCGAAACATTCAGTACTTC	CASSEPGQGRNIQYF
NA	TRBV28	TRBJ1-2	NA	TGTGCCAGCAGCCGAGCGGGCCCCGCTCCGGGCTACACCTTC	CASSRAGPAPGYTF
NA	TRBV5-6	TRBJ2-7	NA	TGTGCCAGCAGCTTGCCAGGTCCCTACGAGCAGTACTTC	CASSLPGPYEQYF
NA	TRBV9	TRBJ2-3	NA	TGTGCCAGCAGCCGAGCTAGCACAGATACGCAGTATTTT	CASSRASTDTQYF
TRBD1	TRBV27	TRBJ1-6	once	TGTGCCAGCAGTTCATCCGGGACAGGGAGTCCACCCCTCCACTTT	CASSSSGTGSPPLHF
TRBD1	TRBV19	TRBJ1-6	once	TGTGCCAGTAGTACGGGGGACAGGGGACCACCCCTCCACTTT	CASSTGDRGPPLHF
TRBD1	TRBV7-2	TRBJ2-3	NA	TGTGCCAGCAGCTCACCCCCGGGACAGAGTAGCACAGATACGCAGTATTTT	CASSSPPGQSSTDTQYF
NA	TRBV6-1	TRBJ2-2	NA	TGTGCCAGCAGTCTGGGACAGAACACCGGGGAGCTGTTTTTT	CASSLGQNTGELFF
TRBD1	TRBV6-5	TRBJ1-6	NA	TGTGCCAGCAGCCAAAGACAGGGGTATAATTCACCCCTCCACTTT	CASSQRQGYNSPLHF
NA	TRBV5-8	TRBJ2-1	NA	TGTGCCAGCAGCCCATTTAGCCTCTCCTACAATGAGCAGTTCTTC	CASSPFSLSYNEQFF
NA	TRBV14	TRBJ2-1	NA	TGTGCCAGCAGCCAAGAACTCGGGGTTAGCTCCTACAATGAGCAGTTCTTC	CASSQELGVSSYNEQFF
NA	TRBV7-9	TRBJ1-1	few	TGTGCCAGCAGCTTTCTCCCGAACACTGAAGCTTTCTTT	CASSFLPNTEAFF
NA	TRBV28	TRBJ1-3	few	TGTGCCAGCAGTTTAGGGGTGGGGCGCTCTGGAAACACCATATATTTT	CASSLGVGRSGNTIYF